Following are 2 T cell receptor beta chains from one sample sequenced in a study of blood T cell repertoires in COVID-19. Only in-frame clones appear in the TCRdb table, and some are missing; sequencing was by immunoSEQ multiplex PCR. Here the sample spans fewer than 400,000 clones, 80% to 95% being singletons. Sequencing used PBMCs or T cells enriched from blood (not recorded which). The receptors were gathered from a woman in her twenties or thirties who had recovered from COVID-19.

The chain couples TRBV4-1 to TRBJ2-7; TRBD1 matches 10 bases. CDR1 and CDR2 (germline): MGHRA, YSYEKL. V shed 3 bases and J 5 bases; nucleotides not matched to a gene: 10. The CDR3 is 16 amino acids. In DNA form, the CDR3 reads TGCGCCAGCAGCCACGAATCCGGGACAGGGGAGGACGAGCAGTACTTC. It yields the protein CASSHESGTGEDEQYF.

This chain uses TRBV13 with TRBJ2-3, with a tentative D call TRBD2 (5 bases). Germline CDR1 reads PRHDT; CDR2 reads FYEKMQ (reference sequence). Trimming pared 0 bases from V and 4 bases from J, leaving 5 bases between. This CDR3 is 13 amino acids long. This CDR3 reads CASSLGLADTQYF. The CDR3 region has the DNA TGTGCCAGCAGCTTAGGACTAGCAGATACGCAGTATTTT.